One T cell receptor (beta chain) is described in this entry. The data originate from a study of blood T cell repertoires in COVID-19. Study summary: Symptom resolution, clearance, or two negative PCRs marked the recovered donors of Cohort 3.

The germline CDR1 and CDR2 sequences are MDHEN and SYDVKM. V lost 2 bases to trimming and J lost 7 bases, with 8 bases between them. The CDR3 runs to 12 residues. Assay used: immunoSEQ multiplex PCR; TCRdb lists only in-frame clones, some missing. Found here are some 190,000 clones, 86% of them singletons; the top ten hold around 23%. The chain joins TRBV28 to TRBJ1-2; D may be TRBD1 (5 bases). The sequencing input was PBMCs or T cells enriched from blood (not recorded which). This sequence was found in a woman in her thirties or forties in a cohort exposed to, infected with or recovered from COVID-19 (not recorded which). The CDR3 here is CASSLPGFGYTF. In nucleotides, the CDR3 is TGTGCCAGCAGTTTACCAGGGTTTGGCTACACCTTC.